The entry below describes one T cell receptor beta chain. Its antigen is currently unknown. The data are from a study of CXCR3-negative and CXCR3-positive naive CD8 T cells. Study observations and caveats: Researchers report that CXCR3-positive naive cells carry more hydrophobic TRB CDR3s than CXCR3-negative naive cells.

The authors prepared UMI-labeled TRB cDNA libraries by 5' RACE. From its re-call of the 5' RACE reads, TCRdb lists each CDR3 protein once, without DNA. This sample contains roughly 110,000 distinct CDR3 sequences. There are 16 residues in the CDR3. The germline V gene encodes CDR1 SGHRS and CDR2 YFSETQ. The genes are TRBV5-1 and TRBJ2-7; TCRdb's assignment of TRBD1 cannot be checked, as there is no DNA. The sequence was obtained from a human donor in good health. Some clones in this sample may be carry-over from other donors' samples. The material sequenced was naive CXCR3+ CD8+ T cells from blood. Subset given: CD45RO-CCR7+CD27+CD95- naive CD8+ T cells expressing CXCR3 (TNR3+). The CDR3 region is CASSLSVTGGGYEQYF. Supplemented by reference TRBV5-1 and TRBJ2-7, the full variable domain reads KAGVTQTPRYLIKTRGQQVTLSCSPISGHRSVSWYQQTPGQGLQFLFEYFSETQRNKGNFPGRFSGRQFSNSRSEMNVSTLELGDSALYLCASSLSVTGGGYEQYFGPGTRLTVT.